This TCR beta chain was recovered during a study of spatial heterogeneity in lung cancer. Study details: The average appearance count of each unique TCR and UMI combination in raw reads was more than ten. Study-wide results and limits: TCRs found ubiquitously expanded in tumor appeared in blood more at resection than at follow-up.

There are many counts of this clonotype. Its antigen is unidentified. Time point described: sample taken at primary tumor resection. From tumor, nontumor lung or frozen PBMC, whole RNA was taken unsorted for sequencing. TCR cDNA molecules each had a unique molecular identifier. MiXCR, applied by TCRdb to the 5' RACE reads, yields one record per CDR3 protein. Of tens of thousands of distinct CDR3 sequences listed, about 7% are singletons. The CDR3 spans 14 residues. V was shortened by 0 bases and J by 7 bases, with 10 bases between the two germline ends. Germline CDR1 reads SGHNT; CDR2 reads YENEEA. The sample was PBMCs, taken at surgery. This clonotype originated in a female donor with early-stage non-small cell lung cancer. This chain connects TRBV11-3 to TRBJ2-1; no clear D. The CDR3 sequence: CASSLDRLSNEQFF. The CDR3 bases are TGTGCCAGCAGCTTAGATCGCCTTAGTAATGAGCAGTTCTTC.